What follows describes a single T cell receptor (beta chain). With a much larger clone just one base away, this may be a read error. The CDR3 extends over 12 amino acids. Looked up from germline, CDR1 is MNHNY and CDR2 is SVGAGI (reference sequence). V was shortened by 2 bases and J by 1 base, with 2 bases between the two germline ends. RNA transcripts were the source from which TCR beta CDR3 regions were amplified. First-round RT-PCR used HTBI primers; second-round multiplex PCR followed. Via MiXCR, TCRdb re-called the multiplex PCR reads, giving one row per CDR3 protein. The repertoire holds 500,000 to 600,000 distinct CDR3 sequences, with roughly 40% as singletons. The sample is drawn from a study of Graves' ophthalmopathy and Graves' hyperthyroidism.

Input material: peripheral blood or thyroid tissue (not recorded which). This TCR was sampled from an adult man with Graves' hyperthyroidism. V usage is TRBV6-6 and J usage is TRBJ1-1, with D hard to call. CDR3 DNA sequence: TGTGCCAGCAGTTACAAGAACACTGAAGCTTTCTTT. It codes for CASSYKNTEAFF.